Following are 23 T cell receptor beta chains from one sample sequenced in a study of radiation and T cells in renal cell carcinoma. Only in-frame clones appear in the TCRdb table, and some are missing; sequencing was by immunoSEQ multiplex PCR. This sample yields more than 4,500 clones, of which roughly 53% are seen a single time; roughly 50% belongs to the top ten. Specified treatment: 15 Gy SBRT to primary tumor, nephrectomy 4 weeks later. Sequenced material: tumor tissue, taken from a patient whose treatment included radiotherapy and nephrectomy. The origin of the receptors is a man in his 60s with renal cell carcinoma.

A single count supports this clone. V and J are TRBV28 and TRBJ1-5, with D perhaps matching TRBD1 (5 bases). V shed 7 bases and J shed 3 bases, with 13 bases lying between them. Germline CDR1 is MDHEN and CDR2 is SYDVKM. CDR3 length equals 14 residues. CDR3 DNA: TGTGCCAGCACCCAGGGAGGGGCCAATCAGCCCCAGCATTTT. It yields the protein CASTQGGANQPQHF.

DNA for the CDR3: TGCGCCAGCAGCCAAGCTTGGGGGACGACCTCCTACGAGCAGTACTTC. Encoded protein: CASSQAWGTTSYEQYF. The rearrangement uses TRBV4-1 and TRBJ2-7; TRBD1 or TRBD2 may be the D gene (5 bases each). The germline V gene encodes CDR1 MGHRA and CDR2 YSYEKL. The CDR3 extends over 16 amino acids. The ends were cut back, 1 base at V and 0 bases at J, with 13 bases in the middle.

CDR3 in amino acids: CACGAEPALYTQYF. CDR3 coding DNA: TGTGCCTGCGGAGCGGAGCCGGCTTTGTATACGCAGTATTTT. The chain combines TRBV30 with TRBJ2-3, with a tentative D call TRBD2 (5 bases). The CDR3 is 14 amino acids. Germline CDR1 GTSNPN, CDR2 SVGIG (reference sequence). Trimming cost V 6 bases and J 7 bases, with 20 bases left between them.

The J gene is TRBJ2-7, the V gene TRBV7-2, with a weak D call TRBD2 (5 bases). Germline values: CDR1 SGHTA, CDR2 FQGNSA. The V end was cut by 3 bases, the J end by 3 bases, with 9 bases between. The CDR3 covers 13 residues. CDR3 DNA: TGTGCCAGCAGCTTCGGACGGGACTACGAGCAGTACTTC. Translating it yields CASSFGRDYEQYF.

The chain employs TRBV9 and TRBJ1-6; 7 nucleotides agree with TRBD1. Germline V gives CDR1 SGDLS, CDR2 YYNGEE. CDR3 length: 15 amino acids. J gave up 6 bases and V 4 bases, and 7 bases lay outside the gene matches. The CDR3 here is CASSKAPGGNSPLHF. The CDR3 DNA is TGTGCCAGCAGCAAAGCCCCAGGGGGTAATTCACCCCTCCACTTT.

The chain couples TRBV7-2 to TRBJ1-5; 7 bases are shared with TRBD1. The CDR3 has 15 residues. Losses at the gene ends were 4 bases for V and 5 bases for J; bases not matched to a gene: 8. The germline gives CDR1 SGHTA, CDR2 FQGNSA. CDR3 bases: TGTGCCAGCAGCTCCGGACAGGCCGGCGATCAGCCCCAGCATTTT. Residues: CASSSGQAGDQPQHF.

In its sample, this clone is medium-sized. The rearrangement joins TRBV11-1 to TRBJ1-6, with TRBD1 identical over 8 bases. This CDR3 has 16 amino acids. V was pared by 4 bases and J by 8 bases, with 10 bases of the junction left unmatched. Germline CDR1 reads SGHAT; CDR2 reads FQDESV (reference sequence). The CDR3 reads CASSSSGTGPYSPLHF. The CDR3 region has the DNA TGTGCCAGCAGCTCGTCCGGGACAGGACCTTATTCACCCCTCCACTTT.

The V call is TRBV11-2, the J call TRBJ2-7; 8 bases are shared with TRBD2. Germline CDR1 is SGHAT and CDR2 is FQNNGV. The CDR3 consists of 14 residues. V lost 7 bases, J lost 3 bases, and 8 bases stayed unmatched. The CDR3 DNA follows: TGTGCCAGCATCACGGGACTAGAGCGCTACGAGCAGTACTTC. Translating it yields CASITGLERYEQYF. The entire variable domain, with the rest obtained from reference TRBV11-2 and TRBJ2-7, is as follows: EAGVAQSPRYKIIEKRQSVAFWCNPISGHATLYWYQQILGQGPKLLIQFQNNGVVDDSQLPKDRFSAERLKGVDSTLKIQPAKLEDSAVYLCASITGLERYEQYFGPGTRLTVT.

This clone was counted between two and nine times. This chain joins TRBV4-2 and TRBJ1-1; D unresolved. The CDR3 extends over 14 amino acids. Trimming removed 3 bases from V and 1 base from J, with 9 bases in between. Germline CDR1 LGHNA, CDR2 YNFKEQ. CDR3 DNA: TGTGCCAGCAGCCACCTCGACCGGAACACTGAAGCTTTCTTT. Translated, it gives CASSHLDRNTEAFF.

The chain is built from TRBV27 and TRBJ2-7; D uncertain. This CDR3 region has 14 residues. Trimming stripped 2 bases from V and 2 bases from J, with 10 bases between. CDR1 and CDR2 (germline): MNHEY, SMNVEV (reference sequence). This CDR3 reads CASSLKGPTYEQYF. CDR3 DNA sequence: TGTGCCAGCAGTTTAAAGGGCCCCACCTACGAGCAGTACTTC.

CDR3: CASSQGYGTAMQETQYF. Written as DNA, the CDR3 is TGCGCCAGCAGCCAGGGCTACGGGACAGCTATGCAAGAGACCCAGTACTTC. This chain connects TRBV4-1 to TRBJ2-5; TRBD1 agrees at 7 bases. This CDR3 contains 17 residues. V was clipped by 3 bases and J by 2 bases; unmatched bases: 12. The germline CDR1 and CDR2 sequences are MGHRA and YSYEKL.

The DNA for the CDR3 is TGTGCCAGCAGCTTAAGGTCCGGAGGCGGGAGCTCCTACAATGAGCAGTTCTTC. Translating gives CASSLRSGGGSSYNEQFF. The J gene is TRBJ2-1, the V gene TRBV7-9, with 7 bases that match TRBD2. The CDR3 is made up of 18 amino acids. Germline V lookup: CDR1 SEHNR, CDR2 FQNEAQ (reference sequence). Trimming at V came to 2 bases and at J to 0 bases, leaving 10 bases not matched to a gene.

This chain links TRBV19 with TRBJ1-5; a weak D match, TRBD1 (5 bases). There are 16 residues in the CDR3. Between the trimmed V and J ends, which lost 4 bases and 0 bases, there was a span of 13 bases. The germline CDR1 and CDR2 sequences are LNHDA and SQIVND (reference sequence). DNA of the CDR3: TGTGCCAGTAGTAGTCAGGGTCTGTATAGCAATCAGCCCCAGCATTTT. Its protein is CASSSQGLYSNQPQHF.

The V and J genes are TRBV9 and TRBJ2-5, with a weak D call TRBD1 (5 bases). V lost 4 bases, J lost 5 bases, and 24 bases lay in between. In germline, CDR1 is SGDLS, CDR2 YYNGEE. This CDR3 contains 17 residues. The CDR3 DNA follows: TGTGCCAGCAGCACCCGCGCGGAGCAGGGCCGGTTTGAGACCCAGTACTTC. This gives the protein CASSTRAEQGRFETQYF.

V gene TRBV6-5 combines with J gene TRBJ1-5; D call uncertain. CDR3 size: 12 residues. The V gene lost 5 bases and the J gene lost 9 bases, with 11 bases spanning the gap. Germline loops: CDR1 MNHEY, CDR2 SVGAGI. The CDR3 loop reads CASSLTVGPQHF. The CDR3 DNA is TGTGCCAGCAGTCTAACGGTTGGGCCCCAGCATTTT.

Turning to this clone: This same CDR3 is encoded by further DNA sequences in the sample. J is TRBJ1-1 and V is TRBV18; D gene unclear. V shed 3 bases and J shed 2 bases, with 10 bases lying between them. CDR3 length: 14 residues. CDR1 KGHSH and CDR2 LQKENI come from the germline V gene. The CDR3 is CASSPQTGNTEAFF. DNA for the CDR3: TGTGCCAGCTCACCGCAGACGGGAAACACTGAAGCTTTCTTT.

This clone was observed a single time. No conserved phenylalanine or tryptophan ends this CDR3, so it is likely a read error. The chain carries TRBV2 and TRBJ1-1, with 7 bases aligning to TRBD1. CDR3 length equals 13 residues. Germline V gene data show CDR1 as SNHLY and CDR2 as FYNNEI. V was pared by 6 bases and J by 1 base, with 2 bases of the junction left unmatched. DNA for the CDR3: TGTGCCAGCAGCCGGGACAGGAACACTGAAGCTTTCCTT. Its translation is CASSRDRNTEAFL.

This clone was recorded a few times. The CDR3 here is CASGSRVPGELFF. In DNA, the CDR3 is TGTGCCAGTGGGAGTCGAGTCCCCGGGGAGCTGTTTTTT. This chain joins TRBV19 and TRBJ2-2; possible D gene TRBD2, 5 bases. Germline lookup yields CDR1 LNHDA and CDR2 SQIVND (reference sequence). The CDR3 length is 13 residues. V lost 8 bases to trimming and J lost 6 bases, with 13 bases between them.

The chain employs TRBV6-1 and TRBJ2-7; D possibly corresponds to TRBD2 (5 bases). V lost 8 bases to trimming and J lost 0 bases, with 17 bases between them. The CDR3 is 15 residues long. Germline V gene sequence: CDR1 MNHNS, CDR2 SASEGT. The CDR3 reads CASCWSGQDSYEQYF. The CDR3 DNA sequence: TGTGCCAGCTGCTGGAGCGGTCAAGACTCCTACGAGCAGTACTTC.

This clone was observed once. The DNA for the CDR3 is TGTGCCAGCAGCCTGCTGGGGGCCGACACTGAAGCTTTCTTT. Its protein is CASSLLGADTEAFF. The rearrangement joins TRBV7-3 to TRBJ1-1, with D perhaps matching TRBD1 (6 bases). With 5 bases removed from V and 3 bases from J, the gap between germline ends came to 13 bases. The CDR3 runs 14 residues. Looked up from germline, CDR1 is SGHTA and CDR2 is FQGTGA.

The CDR3 reads CASSLGHSNEKLFF. In DNA, the CDR3 is TGTGCCAGCAGTTTGGGACACTCTAATGAAAAACTGTTTTTT. The genes are TRBV6-1 and TRBJ1-4; D may be TRBD1 (6 bases). V shed 5 bases and J shed 3 bases, with 10 bases lying between them. The CDR3 consists of 14 residues. Germline V gene sequence: CDR1 MNHNS, CDR2 SASEGT.

The chain carries TRBV7-2 and TRBJ2-3; D is uncertain. Trimming took 5 bases from V and 4 from J, leaving 10 bases between them. Germline V gene data show CDR1 as SGHTA and CDR2 as FQGNSA. CDR3 length equals 13 residues. Here the CDR3 reads CASSLLVSDTQYF. As DNA, the CDR3 is TGTGCCAGCAGCCTACTGGTGTCAGATACGCAGTATTTT. The variable domain in full, completed from reference TRBV7-2 and TRBJ2-3, reads GAGVSQSPSNKVTEKGKDVELRCDPISGHTALYWYRQSLGQGLEFLIYFQGNSAPDKSGLPSDRFSAERTGGSVSTLTIQRTQQEDSAVYLCASSLLVSDTQYFGPGTRLTVL.

V is TRBV7-8 and J is TRBJ2-6; the D gene is possibly TRBD1 (6 bases). V was pared by 8 bases and J by 0 bases, with 17 bases between. The CDR3 is 17 amino acids. Germline V gene data show CDR1 as SGHVS and CDR2 as FQNEAQ. The CDR3 nucleotides read TGTGCCAGCGGGGGCCCTAATCCCCTCTCTGGGGCCAACGTCCTGACTTTC. Protein sequence: CASGGPNPLSGANVLTF.